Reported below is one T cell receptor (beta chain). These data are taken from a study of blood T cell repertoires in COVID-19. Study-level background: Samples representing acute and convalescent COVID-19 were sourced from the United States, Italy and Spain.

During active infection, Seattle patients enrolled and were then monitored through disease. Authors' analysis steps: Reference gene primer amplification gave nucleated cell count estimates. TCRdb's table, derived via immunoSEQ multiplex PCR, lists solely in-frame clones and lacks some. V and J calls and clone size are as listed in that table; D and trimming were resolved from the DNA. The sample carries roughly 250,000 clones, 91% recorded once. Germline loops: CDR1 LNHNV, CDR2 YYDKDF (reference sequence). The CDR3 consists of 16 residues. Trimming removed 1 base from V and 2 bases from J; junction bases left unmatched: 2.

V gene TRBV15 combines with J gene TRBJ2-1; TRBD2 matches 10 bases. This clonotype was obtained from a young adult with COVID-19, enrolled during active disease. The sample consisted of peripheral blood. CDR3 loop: CATSRGTSGTYNEQFF. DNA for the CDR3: TGTGCCACCAGCAGAGGGACTAGCGGAACCTACAATGAGCAGTTCTTC.